These T cell receptor beta chains were read from a single sample in a study of patients and donors after allogeneic stem cell transplantation. MiXCR was run by TCRdb on the RT-PCR reads, yielding one entry per CDR3 protein. In the table there are some 200,000 distinct CDR3 sequences, 41% of which are singletons. The sample taken for sequencing was blood, either unsorted or a sorted T cell fraction (not recorded which). These TCRs come from a human donor who was either an allogeneic HSCT recipient or a stem cell or donor lymphocyte infusion donor (not recorded which). It is not recorded whose cells these are; they may come from a transplant donor. The CDR3 runs from the conserved cysteine through the conserved F or W.

J	V	CDR3
TRBJ2-7	TRBV12-3/TRBV12-4	CASRGGTYSYEQYF
TRBJ2-2	TRBV7-9	CASSLALTVGLNTGELFF
TRBJ1-5	TRBV27	CASSLRQGDNQPQHF
TRBJ2-2	TRBV12-3/TRBV12-4	CASSFQAQGGTGELFF
TRBJ2-1	TRBV6-6	CASIALAGRINNEQFF
TRBJ1-1	TRBV3-1	CASRRETVEGTEAFF
TRBJ2-2	TRBV12-3/TRBV12-4	CASSFRSLTGELFF
TRBJ1-2	TRBV4-3	CASSQETTLYGYTF
TRBJ2-2	TRBV15	CATSRDLAAGELFF
TRBJ1-1	TRBV24-1	CATSGRNTEAFF
TRBJ2-1	TRBV15	CATSREKPNEQFF
TRBJ2-1	TRBV11-2	CASSLDLARRAYNEQFF
TRBJ2-7	TRBV5-1	CASSLADRTEQYF
TRBJ2-7	TRBV29-1	CSVVGPNTPEQYF
TRBJ2-7	TRBV20-1	CSASSGRFYEQYF
TRBJ2-3	TRBV24-1	CATSDSLDRTDTQYF
TRBJ1-2	TRBV10-3	CAISESITGYGYTF
TRBJ2-4	TRBV7-8	CASSSRGGPGNIQYF
TRBJ1-4	TRBV28	CATRRRVRGATNEKLFF
TRBJ2-1	TRBV29-1	CSVEAPGGADHEQFF
TRBJ1-1	TRBV12-3/TRBV12-4	CASRRGNTEAFF
TRBJ2-3	TRBV28	CASSKLAGTDTQYF
TRBJ2-2	TRBV11-2	CASSDLGRESGELFF
TRBJ1-5	TRBV28	CASSPRSGGGGQPQHF
TRBJ1-2	TRBV19	CASKELRSYGYTF
TRBJ1-1	TRBV4-2	CASSQEQAKNTEAFF
TRBJ1-2	TRBV29-1	CSGVVDYGYTF
TRBJ2-7	TRBV10-3	CAISEGGSAYEQYF
TRBJ2-1	TRBV4-3	CASSQDGNGRKTHEQFF
TRBJ2-1	TRBV4-1	CASSQVGYEQFF
TRBJ2-7	TRBV7-9	CASSLLLAGRTYEQYF
TRBJ2-7	TRBV5-6	CASSHPGAYEQYF
TRBJ2-3	TRBV6-5	CASSTRVAGTDTQYF
TRBJ1-2	TRBV29-1	CSVDALTGGRGYTF
TRBJ1-1	TRBV7-8	CASSSGTGNSEAFF
TRBJ2-1	TRBV5-1	CASSLGRGTYNEQFF
TRBJ1-6	TRBV12-3/TRBV12-4	CASSFRAGLNSPLHF
TRBJ2-7	TRBV27	CASSLFTGPTYEQYF
TRBJ2-3	TRBV3-1	CASSQKGTASITDTQYF
TRBJ2-1	TRBV12-3/TRBV12-4	CASSFSGPLGKNEQFF
TRBJ2-3	TRBV6-5	CASSTRSGGLDTQYF
TRBJ2-5	TRBV15	CATSARLAGGKETQYF
TRBJ2-7	TRBV27	CASSPRPYYEQYF
TRBJ1-2	TRBV20-1	CSPPLPVVYGYTF
TRBJ2-2	TRBV12-3/TRBV12-4	CASSLGLAGTTGELFF
TRBJ2-1	TRBV20-1	CSALTSGRAYNEQFF